This TCR beta chain comes out of a study of blood T cell repertoires in COVID-19. Trimming pared 8 bases from V and 3 bases from J, leaving 7 bases between. The germline V gene has CDR1 MNHEY and CDR2 SVGAGI. The CDR3 is 11 residues long. Assay: immunoSEQ multiplex PCR; the TCRdb copy retains only in-frame clones and omits some. The sample carries about 250,000 clones, roughly 91% recorded once. V gene TRBV6-5 combines with J gene TRBJ1-2; D call uncertain. This TCR derives from a man under 40 with acute or convalescent COVID-19. Sequences were obtained from peripheral blood. CDR3 amino acids: CASDGDYGYTF. The CDR3 DNA is TGTGCCAGCGACGGGGACTATGGCTACACCTTC.